This T cell receptor (beta chain) was recovered during a study of blood T cell repertoires in COVID-19. The wider study: Samples representing acute and convalescent COVID-19 were sourced from the United States, Italy and Spain. The analysed material was cDNA or gDNA that came from T cells, B-cell-depleted T cells, or PBMCs.

As originally analysed: Estimation of nucleated cell counts was performed using reference gene primer amplification. TCRdb keeps only in-frame clones here, not all; method: immunoSEQ multiplex PCR. V, J and clone size derive from that table, while D and trimming were established from the DNA sequence. The sample holds 150,000 or so clones, about 90% seen once. Sequencing was performed on peripheral blood. This sequence was found in an elderly man with acute or convalescent COVID-19.

The CDR3 nucleotides are TGTGCCAGCAGCCGGGACAGTGGAGTGGGAGATACGCAGTATTTT. Its translation: CASSRDSGVGDTQYF. This chain uses TRBV7-9 with TRBJ2-3, with 7 bases aligning to TRBD1. CDR1 is SEHNR, CDR2 FQNEAQ, per germline (reference sequence). This CDR3 spans 15 amino acids. Trimming took 5 bases from V and 5 from J; bases not matched to a gene: 10.